This passage covers 18 T cell receptor beta chains from one sample sequenced in a study of cytomegalovirus exposure and HLA in healthy donors. The protocol was immunoSEQ multiplex PCR, while the TCRdb copy is restricted to in-frame clones and leaves out a portion. The data contain some 140,000 clones, approximately 90% of them singletons. The specimen sequenced was PBMCs. The receptors come from a woman in her twenties or thirties in good health and CMV-seropositive.

The V call is TRBV28, the J call TRBJ2-7; perhaps TRBD2 as D (7 bases). CDR1 is MDHEN, CDR2 SYDVKM, per germline. Between the trimmed V and J ends, which lost 6 bases and 0 bases, there was a span of 15 bases. The CDR3 sequence is 15 residues long. This CDR3 is CASRELGGLSYEQYF. The CDR3, as DNA: TGTGCCAGCAGGGAATTGGGGGGGCTCTCCTACGAGCAGTACTTC.

There are a few counts of this clone. The rearrangement uses TRBV28 and TRBJ1-2, with D possibly TRBD1 on 6 matching bases. From germline, CDR1 is MDHEN and CDR2 SYDVKM. CDR3 length equals 14 residues. Trimming took off 6 bases at V and 8 bases at J, with 19 bases between the two ends. CDR3 sequence (DNA): TGTGCCAGCAGCCTCGGCCGGGGGGCGCGCGGCTACACCTTC. Protein product: CASSLGRGARGYTF.

The rearrangement links TRBV25-1 to TRBJ2-5; 7 bases agree with TRBD2. Trimming cost V 3 bases and J 0 bases; bases outside gene matches: 7. The CDR3 has 16 amino acids. CDR1 is MGHDK, CDR2 SYGVNS, per germline. As DNA, the CDR3 is TGTGCCAGCAGTGATCGACTAGCAGGGAACCAAGAGACCCAGTACTTC. The encoded protein is CASSDRLAGNQETQYF.

This clone was detected ten times or more. The rearrangement uses TRBV5-1 and TRBJ2-3; D is unclear. Trimming shortened V by 0 bases and J by 2 bases, and 4 bases separated the two germline ends. This CDR3 is built from 13 residues. Germline values: CDR1 SGHRS, CDR2 YFSETQ. CDR3 coding DNA: TGCGCCAGCAGCTTGGGGGCCACAGATACGCAGTATTTT. Translating it yields CASSLGATDTQYF.

The chain links TRBV6-5 to TRBJ2-1; tentative D call: TRBD2 (5 bases). With 4 bases removed from V and 2 bases from J, the gap between germline ends came to 15 bases. This CDR3 comprises 16 residues. Germline V gives CDR1 MNHEY, CDR2 SVGAGI. Here the CDR3 DNA reads TGTGCCAGCAGTTCACCGGTGAGGGCGACCTACAATGAGCAGTTCTTC. This sequence encodes CASSSPVRATYNEQFF.

In regard to this clone: Other DNA sequences in the sample encode the same CDR3. DNA for the CDR3: TGTGCCAGCAGCTTAGCGTCTAGCGGGGCCTCCTACGAGCAGTACTTC. As protein: CASSLASSGASYEQYF. The V gene is TRBV7-2, the J gene TRBJ2-7, with TRBD2 identical over 9 bases. Unmatched junction bases numbered 3, after V lost 0 bases and J lost 0 bases. Germline lookup yields CDR1 SGHTA and CDR2 FQGNSA. The CDR3 spans 16 residues.

In its sample, this clone was seen a few times. The chain employs TRBV5-4 and TRBJ2-6; 11 bases line up with TRBD2. The V segment lost 0 bases and the J segment 3 bases; nucleotides outside the gene matches: 5. The CDR3 loop spans 18 amino acids. CDR1 and CDR2 (germline): SGHNT, YYREEE (reference sequence). CDR3 sequence reads: CASSLGGSGRGGANVLTF. The CDR3 DNA reads as TGTGCCAGCAGCTTGGGCGGTAGCGGGAGGGGTGGGGCCAACGTCCTGACTTTC.

The chain has TRBV28 and TRBJ2-5; D not certain. Germline CDR1 MDHEN, CDR2 SYDVKM. V lost 2 bases, J lost 4 bases, and 8 bases lay in between. CDR3 size: 13 residues. This CDR3 reads CASSLGPSETQYF. The CDR3 nucleotides are TGTGCCAGCAGTTTAGGCCCCTCAGAGACCCAGTACTTC.

The V call is TRBV29-1, the J call TRBJ2-3; 7 nucleotides align to TRBD2. The CDR3 is 15 amino acids. The V and J ends lost 4 bases and 0 bases, in that order; junction bases with no gene match: 7. CDR1 is SQVTM, CDR2 ANQGSEA, per germline. CDR3 in DNA: TGCAGCGTTGCCGGCGGGGGTACTAGCACAGATACGCAGTATTTT. Translation gives CSVAGGGTSTDTQYF.

The chain recombines TRBV6-1 with TRBJ1-4, with D hard to call. The CDR3 has 15 amino acids. Between the trimmed V and J ends, which lost 3 bases and 3 bases, there was a span of 11 bases. Germline lookup yields CDR1 MNHNS and CDR2 SASEGT. CDR3 in amino acids: CASSEHDGSNEKLFF. In DNA form, the CDR3 reads TGTGCCAGCAGTGAGCATGACGGGTCTAATGAAAAACTGTTTTTT.

The rearrangement links TRBV10-3 to TRBJ1-1; D possibly corresponds to TRBD1 (5 bases). CDR1 ENHRY and CDR2 SYGVKD come from the germline V gene. The CDR3 runs 14 residues. With 5 bases removed from V and 1 base from J, the gap between germline ends came to 11 bases. This CDR3 reads CAISKGARNTEAFF. As DNA, the CDR3 is TGTGCCATCAGTAAAGGGGCCCGGAACACTGAAGCTTTCTTT.

The rearrangement uses TRBV9 and TRBJ2-7, with D perhaps TRBD1 (5 bases). Germline CDR1 and CDR2: SGDLS and YYNGEE. V was cut by 0 bases and J by 0 bases, with 10 bases left in between. The CDR3 is 15 residues long. Here the CDR3 reads CASSVGTGSSYEQYF. CDR3 DNA sequence: TGTGCCAGCAGCGTAGGAACAGGCAGCTCCTACGAGCAGTACTTC.

The V gene is TRBV15, the J gene TRBJ1-6; D is unclear. Trimming cost V 1 base and J 5 bases, with 9 bases left between them. Germline V CDR1 and CDR2: LNHNV, YYDKDF (reference sequence). This CDR3 region has 15 residues. The CDR3 DNA is TGTGCCACCAGCAGAGTCTGGCAGGATAATTCACCCCTCCACTTT. Amino acid sequence: CATSRVWQDNSPLHF.

The rearrangement joins TRBV6-5 to TRBJ2-5; D not resolved. The CDR3 consists of 11 residues. In germline, CDR1 is MNHEY, CDR2 SVGAGI. Trimming shortened V by 2 bases and J by 7 bases, and 5 bases separated the two germline ends. CDR3 residues: CASSYKRTQYF. Here the CDR3 DNA reads TGTGCCAGCAGTTACAAGAGGACCCAGTACTTC.

The V gene is TRBV29-1, the J gene TRBJ1-1; D possibly corresponds to TRBD1 (6 bases). CDR3 length: 14 amino acids. Germline-derived CDR1 and CDR2 are SQVTM and ANQGSEA. V gave up 6 bases and J gave up 0 bases, with 14 bases separating them. CDR3 coding DNA: TGCAGCGTGGACCAGGACAGCTTGAACACTGAAGCTTTCTTT. Translated, it gives CSVDQDSLNTEAFF.

The CDR3 loop reads CASNSEVEGTRGNTIYF. The DNA for the CDR3 is TGTGCCAGCAACTCTGAGGTAGAGGGGACTCGTGGAAACACCATATATTTT. The chain carries TRBV28 and TRBJ1-3; maybe TRBD1 (5 bases). This CDR3 is 17 amino acids long. Germline V gene sequence: CDR1 MDHEN, CDR2 SYDVKM. Trimming stripped 7 bases from V and 3 bases from J, with 22 bases between.

J is TRBJ2-5 and V is TRBV9, with 11 bases fitting TRBD1. This CDR3 has 12 amino acids. The trim removed 5 bases at V and 7 bases at J, leaving 1 base unmatched. Germline V gives CDR1 SGDLS, CDR2 YYNGEE. The CDR3 sequence is CASRGQGGTQYF. The CDR3, as DNA: TGTGCCAGCAGGGGACAGGGGGGGACCCAGTACTTC.

This chain links TRBV7-9 with TRBJ2-7, with TRBD2 as a possible D gene (7 bases). Trimming took off 1 base at V and 3 bases at J, with 13 bases between the two ends. This CDR3 is 15 amino acids long. Germline V CDR1 and CDR2: SEHNR, FQNEAQ (reference sequence). The CDR3 bases are TGTGCCAGCAGCTTAGGGGGAGGGGGGAGCTACGAGCAGTACTTC. As protein: CASSLGGGGSYEQYF.